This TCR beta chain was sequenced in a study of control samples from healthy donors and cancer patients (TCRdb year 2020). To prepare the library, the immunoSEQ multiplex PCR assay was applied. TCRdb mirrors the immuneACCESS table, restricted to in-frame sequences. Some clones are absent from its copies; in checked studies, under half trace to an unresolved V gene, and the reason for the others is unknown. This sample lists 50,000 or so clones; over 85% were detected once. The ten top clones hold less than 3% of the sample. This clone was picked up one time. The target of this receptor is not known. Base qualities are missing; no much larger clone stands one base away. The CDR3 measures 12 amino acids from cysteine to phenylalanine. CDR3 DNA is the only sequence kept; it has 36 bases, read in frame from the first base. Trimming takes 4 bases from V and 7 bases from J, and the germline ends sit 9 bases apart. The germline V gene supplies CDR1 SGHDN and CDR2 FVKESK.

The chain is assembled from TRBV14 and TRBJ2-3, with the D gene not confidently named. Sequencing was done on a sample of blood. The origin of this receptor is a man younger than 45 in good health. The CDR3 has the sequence CASSPLANTQYF. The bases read TGTGCCAGCAGCCCCCTTGCGAATACGCAGTATTTT.